These 23 T cell receptor beta chains were all obtained from the same sample, sequenced in a study of blood T cell repertoires in COVID-19. The protocol was immunoSEQ multiplex PCR, while the TCRdb copy is restricted to in-frame clones and leaves out a portion. The sample has almost 85,000 clones, roughly 89% seen once; the top ten hold approximately 1%. Sequencing input: PBMCs or T cells enriched from blood (not recorded which). The receptor set was obtained from a woman aged 45 to 65 with acute COVID-19.

The gene calls are TRBV7-8 and TRBJ2-5, with unresolved D. The CDR3 consists of 14 residues. V lost 1 base to trimming and J lost 5 bases, with 11 bases between them. Germline lookup yields CDR1 SGHVS and CDR2 FQNEAQ. This chain's CDR3 is CASSLGWARETQYF. The DNA for the CDR3 is TGTGCCAGCAGCTTAGGGTGGGCCAGGGAGACCCAGTACTTC.

This clone was recorded once. The chain uses TRBV19 and TRBJ2-7; D may be TRBD1 (6 bases). Germline CDR1 reads LNHDA; CDR2 reads SQIVND (reference sequence). Between the trimmed V and J ends, which lost 6 bases and 3 bases, there was a span of 18 bases. The length of the CDR3 is 15 residues. CDR3 residues: CASSNLRDTDYEQYF. As DNA, the CDR3 is TGTGCCAGTAGCAACCTCCGGGACACGGACTACGAGCAGTACTTC.

The V call is TRBV29-1, the J call TRBJ2-7; 11 bases are a match to TRBD1. The CDR3 totals 13 residues. Germline V lookup: CDR1 SQVTM, CDR2 ANQGSEA. V lost 4 bases to trimming and J lost 5 bases; unmatched junction nucleotides: 4. For the CDR3, the DNA is TGCAGCGTTGGCCTGGACAGGGGGCACGAGCAGTACTTC. Translated, it gives CSVGLDRGHEQYF.

The chain links TRBV9 to TRBJ2-7; the match to TRBD2 covers 7 bases. The CDR3 spans 14 residues. Germline V gene sequence: CDR1 SGDLS, CDR2 YYNGEE. After removal of 0 bases from V and 2 bases from J, the junction contained 2 bases not matched to a gene. CDR3 residues: CASSVAGGTYEQYF. The CDR3 coding sequence is TGTGCCAGCAGCGTAGCGGGAGGTACCTACGAGCAGTACTTC.

On this clone: The sample contains more than one DNA sequence encoding this CDR3. The rearrangement links TRBV7-9 to TRBJ1-5; 8 nucleotides match TRBD1. The trim removed 5 bases at V and 5 bases at J, leaving 5 bases unmatched. The V gene's germline CDR1 is SEHNR and CDR2 FQNEAQ (reference sequence). This CDR3 is built from 14 residues. This CDR3 is CASSPGQGDQPQHF. The CDR3 DNA sequence: TGTGCCAGCAGCCCAGGACAGGGAGATCAGCCCCAGCATTTT.

The chain joins TRBV5-1 to TRBJ2-1; tentative D call: TRBD1 (5 bases). In germline, CDR1 is SGHRS, CDR2 YFSETQ. The CDR3 length is 14 residues. V was pared by 4 bases and J by 8 bases, with 16 bases between. In DNA form, the CDR3 reads TGCGCCAGCAGCACCGACCTAGGGGTTCATGAGCAGTTCTTC. The encoded protein is CASSTDLGVHEQFF. Using reference TRBV5-1 and TRBJ2-1 for the parts outside the CDR3, the full variable domain is KAGVTQTPRYLIKTRGQQVTLSCSPISGHRSVSWYQQTPGQGLQFLFEYFSETQRNKGNFPGRFSGRQFSNSRSEMNVSTLELGDSALYLCASSTDLGVHEQFFGPGTRLTVL.

The rearrangement links TRBV9 to TRBJ2-1, with D perhaps matching TRBD2 (6 bases). Germline V lookup: CDR1 SGDLS, CDR2 YYNGEE. This CDR3 is 13 amino acids long. With 0 bases removed from V and 6 bases from J, the gap between germline ends came to 7 bases. The CDR3 spells CASSVVSGNEQFF. Written as DNA, the CDR3 is TGTGCCAGCAGCGTAGTTAGCGGCAATGAGCAGTTCTTC.

The chain combines TRBV3-1 (or the pseudogene TRBV3-2) with TRBJ2-1, with 10 positions matching TRBD2. This CDR3 is built from 17 residues. V lost 4 bases to trimming and J lost 1 base; unmatched junction nucleotides: 7. In germline, CDR1 is LGHDT, CDR2 YNNKEL (reference sequence). CDR3 in DNA: TGTGCCAGCAGCCGGGAGGTACTAGCGGGATCCTACAATGAGCAGTTCTTC. Amino acids: CASSREVLAGSYNEQFF.

The DNA for the CDR3 is TGTGCCAGCAGACGGGAGATTAGTGAAAAACTGTTTTTT. This encodes CASRREISEKLFF. The J gene is TRBJ1-4, the V gene TRBV2, with D uncertain. V lost 6 bases and J lost 7, with 12 bases in between. Germline V gene sequence: CDR1 SNHLY, CDR2 FYNNEI. The CDR3 length is 13 residues. The variable domain in full, completed from reference TRBV2 and TRBJ1-4, reads EPEVTQTPSHQVTQMGQEVILRCVPISNHLYFYWYRQILGQKVEFLVSFYNNEISEKSEIFDDQFSVERPDGSNFTLKIRSTKLEDSAMYFCASRREISEKLFFGSGTQLSVL.

J is TRBJ1-2 and V is TRBV29-1; 11 positions agree with TRBD1. Germline CDR1 SQVTM, CDR2 ANQGSEA. This CDR3 is 19 amino acids long. V shed 0 bases, J shed 3 bases, and the junction held 15 bases outside the gene matches. CDR3 sequence reads: CSVEDPHWTGGAVDYGYTF. The CDR3 DNA reads TGCAGCGTTGAAGATCCCCACTGGACAGGGGGCGCGGTGGACTATGGCTACACCTTC.

This clone appeared a single time. The rearrangement uses TRBV7-8 and TRBJ2-3; D is perhaps TRBD2 (6 bases). CDR1 SGHVS and CDR2 FQNEAQ come from the germline V gene. The CDR3 has 18 amino acids. Trimming cost V 1 base and J 8 bases, with 25 bases left between them. The DNA of the CDR3 is TGTGCCAGCAGCTTAGGGACTGAGCGGCCAGGGAGGAAGGGTACGCAGTATTTT. The encoded protein is CASSLGTERPGRKGTQYF.

V is TRBV7-2 and J is TRBJ1-5; D ambiguous. The CDR3 sequence is 14 residues long. Trimming pared 5 bases from V and 5 bases from J, leaving 13 bases between. Germline V gene data show CDR1 as SGHTA and CDR2 as FQGNSA. The CDR3 region is CASSPRSGYQPQHF. The CDR3 nucleotides read TGTGCCAGCAGCCCCAGGTCCGGTTATCAGCCCCAGCATTTT. Full variable domain (rest looked up from reference TRBV7-2 and TRBJ1-5): GAGVSQSPSNKVTEKGKDVELRCDPISGHTALYWYRQSLGQGLEFLIYFQGNSAPDKSGLPSDRFSAERTGGSVSTLTIQRTQQEDSAVYLCASSPRSGYQPQHFGDGTRLSIL.

The V call is TRBV3-1 (or the pseudogene TRBV3-2), the J call TRBJ2-7; D perhaps matches TRBD1 (6 bases). Trimming pared 1 base from V and 5 bases from J, leaving 12 bases between. Germline-derived CDR1 and CDR2 are LGHDT and YNNKEL (reference sequence). The CDR3 consists of 14 residues. The CDR3 is CASSQGEGGDEQYF. The CDR3 DNA is TGTGCCAGCAGCCAAGGCGAAGGGGGAGACGAGCAGTACTTC.

This rearrangement joins TRBV6-5 to TRBJ2-2; the D gene is possibly TRBD2 (6 bases). Trimming pared 11 bases from V and 5 bases from J, leaving 18 bases between. Germline loops: CDR1 MNHEY, CDR2 SVGAGI. The CDR3 is 14 residues long. The CDR3, as DNA: TGTGCCCACGGGAGTAGCGGTGGGACCGGGGAGCTGTTTTTT. Translated: CAHGSSGGTGELFF.

The rearrangement links TRBV19 to TRBJ1-5, with a possible D match to TRBD1 (6 bases). Germline V gene data show CDR1 as LNHDA and CDR2 as SQIVND (reference sequence). This CDR3 is built from 12 residues. Trimming stripped 6 bases from V and 4 bases from J, with 7 bases between. The CDR3 region is CASRGTNQPQHF. CDR3 bases: TGTGCCAGTAGGGGGACAAATCAGCCCCAGCATTTT.

The chain is built from TRBV10-3 and TRBJ2-7, with 9 bases that match TRBD2. CDR1 and CDR2 (germline): ENHRY, SYGVKD. The J segment lost 3 bases and the V segment lost 4 bases, leaving 10 bases of the junction unmatched. The CDR3 totals 16 residues. In nucleotides, the CDR3 is TGTGCCATCAGTGGGGAGGATAGCGGGAGTAGCTACGAGCAGTACTTC. It codes for CAISGEDSGSSYEQYF.

V gene TRBV5-4 combines with J gene TRBJ2-3; TRBD2 is a possible D gene (6 bases). Germline values: CDR1 SGHNT, CDR2 YYREEE (reference sequence). The CDR3 length is 16 residues. Trimming stripped 4 bases from V and 3 bases from J, with 18 bases between. The DNA for the CDR3 is TGTGCCAGCAGCCGCGGCGGGGAGGTGGGGACAGATACGCAGTATTTT. Amino acid sequence: CASSRGGEVGTDTQYF.

Details on this clone: In the same sample, other DNA sequences code for this CDR3. This chain links TRBV2 with TRBJ2-7; D is perhaps TRBD1 (5 bases). The CDR3 is 13 residues long. Germline values: CDR1 SNHLY, CDR2 FYNNEI. Trimming removed 0 bases from V and 3 bases from J, with 6 bases in between. This CDR3 is CASSEADIYEQYF. The CDR3 DNA reads TGTGCCAGCAGTGAAGCGGACATCTACGAGCAGTACTTC.

This clone was counted only a few times. The chain joins TRBV7-9 to TRBJ1-2, with D tentatively TRBD1 (6 bases). The V end was cut by 5 bases, the J end by 4 bases, with 17 bases between. Looked up from germline, CDR1 is SEHNR and CDR2 is FQNEAQ (reference sequence). The length of the CDR3 is 15 residues. CDR3 protein: CASSPLPGQAYGYTF. DNA of the CDR3: TGTGCCAGCAGCCCCCTACCGGGACAAGCCTATGGCTACACCTTC.

Only one count was recorded for this clone. V gene TRBV5-6 combines with J gene TRBJ2-3, with TRBD2 matching 8 bases. The V and J ends lost 1 base and 5 bases, in that order; junction bases with no gene match: 12. Germline values: CDR1 SGHDT, CDR2 YYEEEE. This CDR3 is built from 17 residues. The CDR3 region has the DNA TGTGCCAGCAGCTTGCCGGGACTAGGAGTCGCGATAGATACGCAGTATTTT. This translates into CASSLPGLGVAIDTQYF.

This clone was seen a handful of times. This sequence joins TRBV7-2 and TRBJ2-7, with a tentative D call TRBD2 (5 bases). V dropped 5 bases and J dropped 5 bases, with 22 bases sitting between them. Germline V gene lookup returns CDR1 SGHTA and CDR2 FQGNSA. The CDR3 is 16 residues long. The CDR3 nucleotides read TGTGCCAGCAGCCTTAATGCCGGGATAGGAATCGACGAGCAGTACTTC. Translating it yields CASSLNAGIGIDEQYF.

The chain carries TRBV4-1 and TRBJ1-1; the D gene is possibly TRBD1 (5 bases). V lost 0 bases and J 0 bases, leaving 14 bases between the germline ends. The germline V gene has CDR1 MGHRA and CDR2 YSYEKL. The CDR3 covers 17 residues. The CDR3 nucleotides read TGCGCCAGCAGCCAAGACCGTAGAAGGGGCATGAACACTGAAGCTTTCTTT. It specifies CASSQDRRRGMNTEAFF.

The CDR3 DNA sequence: TGCGCCAATATAGCGGAGGCTAGCACAGATACGCAGTATTTT. It is translated as CANIAEASTDTQYF. The chain carries TRBV10-1 and TRBJ2-3; tentatively, D is TRBD2 (6 bases). The V gene lost 10 bases and the J gene lost 0 bases, with 14 bases spanning the gap. The germline CDR1 and CDR2 sequences are WNHNN and SYGVQD (reference sequence). CDR3 size: 14 residues.